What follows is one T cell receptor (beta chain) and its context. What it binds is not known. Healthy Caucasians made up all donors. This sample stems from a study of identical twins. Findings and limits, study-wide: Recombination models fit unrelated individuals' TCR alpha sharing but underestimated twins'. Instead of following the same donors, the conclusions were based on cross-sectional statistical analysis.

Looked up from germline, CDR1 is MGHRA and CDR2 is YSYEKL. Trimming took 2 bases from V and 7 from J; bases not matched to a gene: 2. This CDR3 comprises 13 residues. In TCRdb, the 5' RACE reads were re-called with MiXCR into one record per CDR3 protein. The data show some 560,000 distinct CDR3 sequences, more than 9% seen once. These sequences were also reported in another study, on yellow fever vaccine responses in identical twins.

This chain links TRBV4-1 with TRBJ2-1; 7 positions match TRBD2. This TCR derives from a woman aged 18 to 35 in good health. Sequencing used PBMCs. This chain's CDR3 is CASSQLAANEQFF. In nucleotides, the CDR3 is TGCGCCAGCAGCCAACTAGCGGCGAATGAGCAGTTCTTC.